These 29 T cell receptor beta chains were all obtained from the same sample, sequenced in a study of identical twins (dated by TCRdb to the mid-2010s). Receptor libraries were prepared by 5' RACE. Sequencing was performed on an Illumina HiSeq 2000. Starting from the raw public reads, TCRdb applied fastp trimming at Q25, assembled clones with MiXCR and retained in-frame beta chains. Each entry merges the rows of one CDR3 protein and shows their most common DNA and genes. For this sample the table gives just over 500,000 distinct CDR3 sequences, of which under 25% were detected only once. The top ten clonotypes cover around 0.9% of the sample. The same data also contributed to another study, on T cells expressing NK-cell markers.

Specimen: CD4+ T cells sorted from blood. The receptors were sampled from a woman aged 18-29 years in good health.

This clonotype was detected a few times. This chain uses TRBV7-6 with TRBJ2-1; 7 nucleotides agree with TRBD2. This CDR3 contains 17 residues. Germline CDR1 reads SGHVS; CDR2 reads FNYEAQ. V lost 4 bases to trimming and J lost 1 base; unmatched junction nucleotides: 10. The CDR3, as DNA: TGTGCCAGCAGCTCCACGTCCGGGGGGAGTTCCTACAATGAGCAGTTCTTC. Translation gives CASSSTSGGSSYNEQFF.

This rearrangement joins TRBV7-9 to TRBJ2-1; no clear D. From germline, CDR1 is SEHNR and CDR2 FQNEAQ (reference sequence). The CDR3 is 15 amino acids. V lost 2 bases and J lost 0, with 8 bases in between. CDR3 DNA sequence: TGTGCCAGCAGCTTATACACGAGCTCCTACAATGAGCAGTTCTTC. This gives the protein CASSLYTSSYNEQFF.

The genes are TRBV20-1 and TRBJ2-1, with 9 bases lining up with TRBD1. With 5 bases clipped from V and 4 bases from J, the junction kept 3 bases outside the gene matches. CDR3 length: 13 amino acids. CDR1 is DFQATT and CDR2 is SNEGSKA in the germline V gene (reference sequence). The CDR3 DNA reads as TGCAGTGCTGCGGGACAGGGTTACAATGAGCAGTTCTTC. It is translated as CSAAGQGYNEQFF.

This clonotype was recorded many times. A much larger clone lies one base from this, so it may be a read error. The chain has TRBV6-6 and TRBJ2-5; no reliable D call. CDR1 and CDR2 from the germline V gene are MNHNY and SVGAGI (reference sequence). This CDR3 contains 11 residues. CDR3 nucleotides: TGTGCCAGCGGTTACCAAGAGACCCAGTACTTC. Translation gives CASGYQETQYF.

As concerns this clonotype: A read error may produce the germline difference seen at one junction end. The chain recombines TRBV5-6 with TRBJ2-1; D gene ambiguous. The CDR3 covers 11 residues. Germline V gene lookup returns CDR1 SGHDT and CDR2 YYEEEE. CDR3 residues: CASSSDSKALF. CDR3 DNA sequence: TGTGCCAGCAGCTCCGATTCCAAAGCCCTCTTC.

This clonotype was recorded a few times. The chain recombines TRBV3-1 with TRBJ2-7; D is undetermined. This CDR3 spans 12 amino acids. CDR1 and CDR2 (germline): LGHDT, YNNKEL (reference sequence). V was shortened by 1 base and J by 4 bases, with 5 bases between the two germline ends. CDR3 residues: CASSQGFYEQYF. CDR3 nucleotide sequence: TGTGCCAGCAGCCAAGGGTTTTACGAGCAGTACTTC.

The genes are TRBV21-1 and TRBJ2-1. TRBV21-1 is a pseudogene segment. The CDR3 runs 10 residues. This CDR3 reads CASSGKRQFF. In DNA form, the CDR3 reads TGTGCCAGCAGTGGGAAAAGACAGTTCTTC.

This chain uses TRBV20-1 with TRBJ1-1, with D possibly TRBD1 on 6 matching bases. The ends were cut back, 3 bases at V and 4 bases at J, with 12 bases in the middle. Germline V gene data show CDR1 as DFQATT and CDR2 as SNEGSKA (reference sequence). The CDR3 runs to 13 residues. This CDR3 reads CSASAGGGTEAFF. The DNA of the CDR3 is TGCAGTGCTAGCGCAGGAGGGGGCACTGAAGCTTTCTTT.

This sequence joins TRBV7-6 and TRBJ2-7; D possibly matches TRBD1 or TRBD2 (5 bases each). The CDR3 extends over 14 amino acids. CDR1 SGHVS and CDR2 FNYEAQ come from the germline V gene. The V end was cut by 5 bases, the J end by 2 bases, with 13 bases between. The DNA of the CDR3 is TGTGCCAGCAGCGCCCGGGACGGTACCTACGAGCAGTACTTC. It translates to CASSARDGTYEQYF.

The chain combines TRBV10-3 with TRBJ2-1, with 9 bases matching TRBD2. J lost 7 bases, V lost 7 bases, and 8 bases had no gene match. Per germline, CDR1 ENHRY and CDR2 SYGVKD. The CDR3 length is 14 residues. The chain's CDR3 is CAINIAGVGNEQFF. In DNA, the CDR3 is TGTGCCATCAACATAGCGGGAGTGGGTAATGAGCAGTTCTTC.

This clonotype was detected a few times. The chain uses TRBV29-1 and TRBJ1-1, with 10 bases matching TRBD1. CDR1 is SQVTM, CDR2 ANQGSEA, per germline. The CDR3 is 13 residues long. V trimming: 6 bases; J trimming: 2 bases; junction bases outside the gene matches: 3. DNA for the CDR3: TGCAGCGTGGACAGGGGGAGAAACACTGAAGCTTTCTTT. Translation gives CSVDRGRNTEAFF.

The chain is built from TRBV30 and TRBJ1-1; D not resolved. Germline assignment: CDR1 GTSNPN and CDR2 SVGIG (reference sequence). V was shortened by 5 bases and J by 1 base, with 11 bases between the two germline ends. The CDR3 sequence is 13 residues long. CDR3 region: CAWGVRKNTEAFF. DNA of the CDR3: TGTGCCTGGGGGGTTAGGAAGAACACTGAAGCTTTCTTT. Based on the CDR3 plus reference TRBV30 and TRBJ1-1, the full variable domain is SQTIHQWPATLVQPVGSPLSLECTVEGTSNPNLYWYRQAAGRGLQLLFYSVGIGQISSEVPQNLSASRPQDRQFILSSKKLLLSDSGFYLCAWGVRKNTEAFFGQGTRLTVV.

As concerns this clonotype: This likely comes from a read error, as the CDR3 has no conserved phenylalanine or tryptophan at its end. DNA of the CDR3: TGTGCCAGCAGTTACTCGAAAGGGGCCCCGGGCACTGAAGCTTTCTCT. Its translation is CASSYSKGAPGTEAFS. The rearrangement uses TRBV6-5 and TRBJ1-1; the D gene is possibly TRBD1 (5 bases). The CDR3 covers 16 residues. The V and J ends lost 0 bases and 4 bases respectively, with 15 bases between them. Per germline, CDR1 MNHEY and CDR2 SVGAGI.

This clonotype was seen many times. This chain links TRBV7-2 with TRBJ2-7; 7 bases fit TRBD1. The CDR3 runs to 14 residues. V shed 1 base, J shed 2 bases, and the junction held 2 bases outside the gene matches. Germline V gives CDR1 SGHTA, CDR2 FQGNSA. CDR3 loop: CASSLGGTAYEQYF. Written as DNA, the CDR3 is TGTGCCAGCAGCTTAGGGGGGACAGCCTACGAGCAGTACTTC. Together with reference TRBV7-2 and TRBJ2-7, the CDR3 gives the full variable domain: GAGVSQSPSNKVTEKGKDVELRCDPISGHTALYWYRQSLGQGLEFLIYFQGNSAPDKSGLPSDRFSAERTGGSVSTLTIQRTQQEDSAVYLCASSLGGTAYEQYFGPGTRLTVT.

The chain carries TRBV7-2 and TRBJ2-2; D is perhaps TRBD2 (5 bases). V was cut by 2 bases and J by 6 bases, with 7 bases left in between. The germline gives CDR1 SGHTA, CDR2 FQGNSA. The CDR3 runs 13 residues. CDR3 coding DNA: TGTGCCAGCAGCTTAAAGCGGCCCGGGGAGCTGTTTTTT. Translated: CASSLKRPGELFF.

The chain links TRBV20-1 to TRBJ2-7; tentatively, D is TRBD1 (7 bases). From germline, CDR1 is DFQATT and CDR2 SNEGSKA (reference sequence). Trimming removed 5 bases at V and 4 bases at J, with 15 bases between. The CDR3 has 13 residues. CDR3 in amino acids: CSADGGGWYEQYF. The CDR3, as DNA: TGCAGTGCTGACGGAGGGGGCTGGTACGAGCAGTACTTC.

The rearrangement joins TRBV12-3 or TRBV12-4 to TRBJ1-1; 7 positions agree with TRBD1. The CDR3 is made up of 14 amino acids. Losses at the gene ends were 10 bases for V and 0 bases for J; bases not matched to a gene: 8. CDR3 residues: CATRQGLVNTEAFF. Here the CDR3 DNA reads TGTGCCACCCGACAGGGTCTGGTGAACACTGAAGCTTTCTTT.

The sample holds many counts of this clonotype. The genes are TRBV10-3 and TRBJ1-2, with D tentatively TRBD1 (6 bases). V was clipped by 8 bases and J by 5 bases, with 9 bases between them. From germline, CDR1 is ENHRY and CDR2 SYGVKD. The CDR3 has 11 residues. CDR3: CAIRQEYGYTF. For the CDR3, the DNA is TGTGCCATCCGACAGGAGTATGGCTACACCTTC.

This clonotype was observed many times. The chain employs TRBV29-1 and TRBJ1-2; possibly TRBD1 for D (5 bases). The CDR3 length is 12 residues. CDR1 and CDR2 (germline): SQVTM, ANQGSEA. The CDR3 loop is CTGGSPNYGYTF. For the CDR3, the DNA is TGCACCGGGGGGTCACCTAACTATGGCTACACCTTC.

This clonotype was seen only once. The DNA of the CDR3 is TGTGCCAGCTCAGCTTCTGGCTTCGATGGCTACACCTTC. Encoded protein: CASSASGFDGYTF. The V call is TRBV18, the J call TRBJ1-2; D gene ambiguous. Trimming shortened V by 5 bases and J by 6 bases, and 13 bases separated the two germline ends. The germline gives CDR1 KGHSH, CDR2 LQKENI. The CDR3 runs to 13 residues.

This clonotype was seen a handful of times. The rearrangement joins TRBV5-6 to TRBJ2-4, with no clear D. The CDR3 runs 14 residues. V lost 0 bases, J lost 3 bases, and 7 bases lay in between. Per germline, CDR1 SGHDT and CDR2 YYEEEE. The CDR3 DNA reads as TGTGCCAGCAGCTTGGACAACAGCAAAAACATTCAGTACTTC. This translates into CASSLDNSKNIQYF.

The chain carries TRBV6-2 or TRBV6-3 and TRBJ1-2; weak D call: TRBD1 (6 bases). Germline CDR1 reads MNHEY; CDR2 reads SVGEGT. The CDR3 length is 15 residues. V dropped 6 bases and J dropped 0 bases, with 14 bases sitting between them. The CDR3 region has the DNA TGTGCCAGCAGCCTCGGACAGAAAGCTAACTATGGCTACACCTTC. This translates into CASSLGQKANYGYTF.

V gene TRBV20-1 combines with J gene TRBJ2-2, with D uncertain. V lost 2 bases and J lost 6, with 7 bases in between. The CDR3 totals 12 residues. The V gene's germline CDR1 is DFQATT and CDR2 SNEGSKA (reference sequence). The CDR3 DNA sequence: TGCAGTGCTAGATACAGATCCGGGGAGCTGTTTTTT. This translates into CSARYRSGELFF.

The chain recombines TRBV20-1 with TRBJ2-1; D not certain. V was cut by 4 bases and J by 4 bases, with 14 bases left in between. CDR1 is DFQATT, CDR2 SNEGSKA, per germline (reference sequence). This CDR3 has 14 amino acids. CDR3 protein: CSANLLASYNEQFF. CDR3 nucleotides: TGCAGTGCTAATCTCCTCGCGTCGTACAATGAGCAGTTCTTC.

A few counts support this clonotype. The chain carries TRBV29-1 and TRBJ1-1; D uncertain. Trimming removed 7 bases at V and 4 bases at J, with 19 bases between. The CDR3 runs 14 residues. Germline V gene lookup returns CDR1 SQVTM and CDR2 ANQGSEA. The chain's CDR3 is CSGGRAGSGTEAFF. DNA of the CDR3: TGCAGCGGGGGAAGGGCCGGGAGTGGCACTGAAGCTTTCTTT.

About this clonotype: A junction end diverges from the germline sequence, so it may reflect a read error. This chain joins TRBV7-7 and TRBJ2-1; 11 bases agree with TRBD2. The CDR3 spans 18 residues. Germline V gene data show CDR1 as SSHAT and CDR2 as FNYEAQ (reference sequence). The chain's CDR3 is CASSLAGTSGSRGGEQFF. CDR3 nucleotide sequence: TGTGCTAGCAGCTTAGCCGGGACTAGCGGATCACGAGGTGGTGAGCAGTTCTTC.

V is TRBV12-5 and J is TRBJ2-5; D is ambiguous. With 1 base removed from V and 4 bases from J, the gap between germline ends came to 4 bases. Germline V gene sequence: CDR1 LGHNT, CDR2 FRNRAP. The CDR3 consists of 12 residues. Written as DNA, the CDR3 is TGTGCTAGTGGTTTGGGCCGAGAGACCCAGTACTTC. Amino acids: CASGLGRETQYF.

The genes are TRBV5-1 and TRBJ1-4, with 7 bases aligning to TRBD1. The length of the CDR3 is 16 residues. V dropped 0 bases and J dropped 3; count of bases not matched to a gene: 5. CDR1 SGHRS and CDR2 YFSETQ come from the germline V gene. The CDR3 DNA reads as TGCGCCAGCAGCTTGGCTCTCGGGACAGCTAATGAAAAACTGTTTTTT. Translation: CASSLALGTANEKLFF.

This clonotype has a handful of counts. The chain joins TRBV20-1 to TRBJ2-6; D not resolved. The CDR3 contains 14 residues. CDR1 is DFQATT, CDR2 SNEGSKA, per germline (reference sequence). The V and J ends lost 0 bases and 2 bases respectively, with 5 bases between them. Written as DNA, the CDR3 is TGCAGTGCTAGAGAGTATACTGGGGCCAACGTCCTGACTTTC. The encoded protein is CSAREYTGANVLTF.